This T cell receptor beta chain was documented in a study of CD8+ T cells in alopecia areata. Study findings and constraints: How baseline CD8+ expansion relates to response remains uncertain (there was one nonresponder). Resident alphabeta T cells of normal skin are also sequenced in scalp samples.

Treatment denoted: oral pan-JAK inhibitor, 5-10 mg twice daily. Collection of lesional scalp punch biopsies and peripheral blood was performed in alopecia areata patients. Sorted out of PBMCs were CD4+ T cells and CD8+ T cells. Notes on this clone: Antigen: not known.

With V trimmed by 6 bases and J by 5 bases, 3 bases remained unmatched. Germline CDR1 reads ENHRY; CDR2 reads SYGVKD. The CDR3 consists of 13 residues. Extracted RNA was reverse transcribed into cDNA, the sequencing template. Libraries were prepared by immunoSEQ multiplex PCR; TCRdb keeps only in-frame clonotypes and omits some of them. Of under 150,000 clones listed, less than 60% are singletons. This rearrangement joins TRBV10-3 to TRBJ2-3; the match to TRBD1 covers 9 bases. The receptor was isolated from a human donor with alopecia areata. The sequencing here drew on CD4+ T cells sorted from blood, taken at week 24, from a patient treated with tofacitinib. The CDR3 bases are TGTGCCATCAGAACAGGGGGCGTAGATACGCAGTATTTT. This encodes CAIRTGGVDTQYF.